Following are 27 T cell receptor beta chains from one sample sequenced in a study of cytomegalovirus exposure and HLA in healthy donors. Use of 60 Vbeta and 13 Jbeta primers characterized the PCR. Produced via immunoSEQ multiplex PCR; TCRdb's table is partial and in-frame only. The table has about 150,000 clones, 60% to 85% seen once; the top ten hold around 13%. Input material: PBMCs. These TCRs come from a man aged 40-49 years in good health and CMV-seropositive.

V usage is TRBV11-2 and J usage is TRBJ2-1; TRBD2 aligns across 11 bases. Trimming cost V 7 bases and J 8 bases; bases outside gene matches: 4. The CDR3 totals 13 residues. Germline values: CDR1 SGHAT, CDR2 FQNNGV. The CDR3 bases are TGTGCCAGCACCCTAGCGGGAGGTGATGAGCAGTTCTTC. Residues: CASTLAGGDEQFF.

The chain combines TRBV5-1 with TRBJ2-2; D gene unclear. Germline CDR1 SGHRS, CDR2 YFSETQ. Between the trimmed V and J ends, which lost 0 bases and 0 bases, there was a span of 6 bases. This CDR3 contains 15 residues. Here the CDR3 DNA reads TGCGCCAGCAGCTTGGGGCAGTCGAACACCGGGGAGCTGTTTTTT. It specifies CASSLGQSNTGELFF. The full variable domain, with the rest looked up from reference TRBV5-1 and TRBJ2-2, is KAGVTQTPRYLIKTRGQQVTLSCSPISGHRSVSWYQQTPGQGLQFLFEYFSETQRNKGNFPGRFSGRQFSNSRSEMNVSTLELGDSALYLCASSLGQSNTGELFFGEGSRLTVL.

As to this clone: At one end the junction does not follow the germline gene, possibly because of a read error. The chain uses TRBV5-1 and TRBJ2-4; 12 nucleotides line up with TRBD2. This CDR3 has 14 amino acids. Germline V gene sequence: CDR1 SGHRS, CDR2 YFSETQ. This CDR3 reads CASSTSGRRNSQYF. CDR3 nucleotide sequence: TGCGCCAGCAGCACTAGCGGGAGGAGGAACAGTCAGTACTTC.

V and J are TRBV6-1 and TRBJ1-1; D is uncertain. Germline loops: CDR1 MNHNS, CDR2 SASEGT. Trimming took off 5 bases at V and 0 bases at J, with 4 bases between the two ends. This CDR3 region has 12 residues. The DNA of the CDR3 is TGTGCCAGCAGTTGGCTGAACACTGAAGCTTTCTTT. Its protein product is CASSWLNTEAFF.

In this sample, this clone turned up once. This rearrangement joins TRBV7-2 to TRBJ2-5; 12 positions agree with TRBD2. The end of the DNA is better explained by TRBJ2-7, so the J call may be wrong. The CDR3 has 15 residues. The germline gives CDR1 SGHTA, CDR2 FQGNSA. Here the CDR3 reads CASSSLAGGPYEQYF. CDR3 bases: TGTGCCAGCAGCTCTCTAGCGGGAGGGCCATACGAGCAGTACTTC.

This sequence joins TRBV5-1 and TRBJ2-7, with 8 bases identical to TRBD1. The ends lost 4 bases at V and 3 bases at J; junction bases unmatched: 6. Germline V CDR1 and CDR2: SGHRS, YFSETQ. This CDR3 spans 14 amino acids. CDR3 sequence: CASSPLDRDYEQYF. In DNA, the CDR3 is TGCGCCAGCAGCCCGTTGGACAGGGACTACGAGCAGTACTTC.

V usage is TRBV11-2 and J usage is TRBJ2-1, with 10 bases aligning to TRBD2. There are 16 residues in the CDR3. V gave up 2 bases and J gave up 7 bases; unmatched junction bases: 8. Germline CDR1 is SGHAT and CDR2 is FQNNGV. CDR3 sequence: CASSLSSSGRRNEQFF. CDR3 bases: TGTGCCAGCAGCTTATCCTCTAGCGGGAGAAGGAATGAGCAGTTCTTC.

V and J are TRBV15 and TRBJ1-2; no clear D. There are 13 residues in the CDR3. Per germline, CDR1 LNHNV and CDR2 YYDKDF (reference sequence). V lost 0 bases to trimming and J lost 4 bases, with 6 bases between them. The CDR3 nucleotides read TGTGCCACCAGCAGAGAAAACGGCTATGGCTACACCTTC. Translating gives CATSRENGYGYTF.

This clone has just a few counts. V usage is TRBV4-3 and J usage is TRBJ1-2; D is unresolved. CDR1 LGHNA and CDR2 YSLEER come from the germline V gene. V dropped 1 base and J dropped 4 bases, with 22 bases sitting between them. The CDR3 runs to 18 residues. In DNA form, the CDR3 reads TGCGCCAGCAGCCAAGCTACTCAGGTGGTGGATTCTCGCTATGGCTACACCTTC. Translation gives CASSQATQVVDSRYGYTF.

The V call is TRBV13, the J call TRBJ2-5; D is possibly TRBD1 (6 bases). The tail of the sequence fits TRBJ2-7 better, so the J call may be wrong. Per the germline V gene, CDR1 is PRHDT and CDR2 is FYEKMQ (reference sequence). This CDR3 has 13 amino acids. CDR3 in DNA: TGTGCCAGCAGCTTTCAGGGGTCCTACGAGCAGTACTTC. Translating it yields CASSFQGSYEQYF.

The chain carries TRBV5-1 and TRBJ1-2, with D unresolved. This CDR3 is built from 16 residues. Looked up from germline, CDR1 is SGHRS and CDR2 is YFSETQ. V was clipped by 4 bases and J by 2 bases, with 18 bases between them. CDR3 sequence (DNA): TGCGCCAGCAGCCCTTCGGGATCGAGCGACAACTATGGCTACACCTTC. Its translation: CASSPSGSSDNYGYTF.

This clone appeared a single time. This chain links TRBV11-2 with TRBJ2-7; D perhaps matches TRBD1 (6 bases). Trimming removed 6 bases from V and 7 bases from J, with 13 bases in between. CDR3 length: 12 amino acids. Germline V gene data show CDR1 as SGHAT and CDR2 as FQNNGV. This CDR3 reads CASRAGAQEQYF. The CDR3 nucleotides are TGTGCCAGCAGGGCAGGGGCGCAGGAGCAGTACTTC.

In DNA, the CDR3 is TGTGCCAGCAGTTTAGGCAGGGGGGTTACCGGGGAGCTGTTTTTT. Translating gives CASSLGRGVTGELFF. The genes are TRBV28 and TRBJ2-2, with a possible D match to TRBD1 (7 bases). Germline V gene lookup returns CDR1 MDHEN and CDR2 SYDVKM. V lost 2 bases to trimming and J lost 5 bases, with 12 bases between them. This CDR3 is 15 amino acids long.

This clone was seen once. This chain connects TRBV7-9 to TRBJ1-1, with D tentatively TRBD1 (6 bases). Between the trimmed V and J ends, which lost 5 bases and 6 bases, there was a span of 19 bases. Germline CDR1 and CDR2: SEHNR and FQNEAQ (reference sequence). The CDR3 has 15 amino acids. The CDR3 spells CASSGVGQGIPEAFF. CDR3 DNA sequence: TGTGCCAGCAGCGGAGTAGGGCAGGGGATACCTGAAGCTTTCTTT.

This chain links TRBV7-6 with TRBJ2-7; a weak D match, TRBD1 (6 bases). The V and J ends lost 1 base and 0 bases respectively, with 13 bases between them. The CDR3 spans 16 residues. Looked up from germline, CDR1 is SGHVS and CDR2 is FNYEAQ. The chain's CDR3 is CASSLGTGTNSYEQYF. In nucleotides, the CDR3 is TGTGCCAGCAGCTTAGGGACCGGGACAAACTCCTACGAGCAGTACTTC.

Written as DNA, the CDR3 is TGTGCCAGCAGCCCCCGGACAGGGATGAGCTCCTACAATGAGCAGTTCTTC. It encodes CASSPRTGMSSYNEQFF. This chain links TRBV9 with TRBJ2-1; 8 nucleotides agree with TRBD1. Trimming cost V 4 bases and J 0 bases; bases outside gene matches: 9. There are 17 residues in the CDR3. Germline lookup yields CDR1 SGDLS and CDR2 YYNGEE. Full variable domain (remainder filled in from reference TRBV9 and TRBJ2-1): DSGVTQTPKHLITATGQRVTLRCSPRSGDLSVYWYQQSLDQGLQFLIQYYNGEERAKGNILERFSAQQFPDLHSELNLSSLELGDSALYFCASSPRTGMSSYNEQFFGPGTRLTVL.

This clone has just a few counts. CDR3: CASRHLVTGLGTEAFF. The DNA for the CDR3 is TGTGCCAGCAGGCACCTCGTGACAGGGCTCGGCACTGAAGCTTTCTTT. The gene calls are TRBV11-2 and TRBJ1-1, with 7 bases aligning to TRBD1. The length of the CDR3 is 16 residues. CDR1 and CDR2 from the germline V gene are SGHAT and FQNNGV. With V trimmed by 6 bases and J by 4 bases, 14 bases remained unmatched.

J is TRBJ2-4 and V is TRBV19; a weak D match, TRBD2 (5 bases). The CDR3 extends over 15 amino acids. The V end was cut by 7 bases, the J end by 4 bases, with 17 bases between. Germline V lookup: CDR1 LNHDA, CDR2 SQIVND (reference sequence). Here the CDR3 reads CASTSDLINKNIQYF. As DNA, the CDR3 is TGTGCCAGTACCTCGGACTTAATTAATAAAAACATTCAGTACTTC.

The chain links TRBV25-1 to TRBJ1-3, with D unclear. The CDR3 consists of 14 residues. V was shortened by 3 bases and J by 2 bases, with 8 bases between the two germline ends. Per the germline V gene, CDR1 is MGHDK and CDR2 is SYGVNS. CDR3 residues: CASSDSRTGNTIYF. CDR3 nucleotide sequence: TGTGCCAGCAGTGATAGCAGAACTGGAAACACCATATATTTT.

J is TRBJ2-5 and V is TRBV5-1; 9 bases are shared with TRBD1. Germline V CDR1 and CDR2: SGHRS, YFSETQ. The junction had 4 bases not matched to a gene; V was cut back by 3 bases and J by 4 bases. The CDR3 contains 14 residues. In nucleotides, the CDR3 is TGCGCCAGCAGCTCGACAGGGGGAGGAGAGACCCAGTACTTC. This encodes CASSSTGGGETQYF.

The chain is built from TRBV25-1 and TRBJ2-1, with D unclear. This CDR3 comprises 15 residues. Germline V gives CDR1 MGHDK, CDR2 SYGVNS. V was clipped by 3 bases and J by 8 bases, with 17 bases between them. CDR3 in DNA: TGTGCCAGCAGTGATTCCGACATGTTGTTCCATGAGCAGTTCTTC. Translation: CASSDSDMLFHEQFF.

The V gene is TRBV7-8, the J gene TRBJ1-1; 10 bases line up with TRBD1. J was trimmed by 5 bases and V by 4 bases; bases with no gene match: 4. The CDR3 has 14 residues. Germline loops: CDR1 SGHVS, CDR2 FQNEAQ. The CDR3 region is CASSWTGGGTEAFF. As DNA, the CDR3 is TGTGCCAGCAGCTGGACAGGGGGGGGAACTGAAGCTTTCTTT.

The chain employs TRBV7-9 and TRBJ2-7; TRBD1 matches 9 bases. The CDR3 spans 14 residues. The ends lost 5 bases at V and 2 bases at J; junction bases unmatched: 4. Germline CDR1 and CDR2: SEHNR and FQNEAQ (reference sequence). The CDR3 reads CASSQQGATYEQYF. CDR3 bases: TGTGCCAGCAGCCAACAGGGGGCCACCTACGAGCAGTACTTC.

This chain links TRBV5-4 with TRBJ2-6; 7 bases map to TRBD1. CDR3 length: 18 residues. Germline V gives CDR1 SGHNT, CDR2 YYREEE (reference sequence). Trimming cost V 4 bases and J 0 bases; bases outside gene matches: 10. CDR3: CASSGTATKHSGANVLTF. The DNA of the CDR3 is TGTGCCAGCAGCGGGACAGCCACGAAACACTCTGGGGCCAACGTCCTGACTTTC. Combining the CDR3 with reference TRBV5-4 and TRBJ2-6 gives the whole variable domain ETGVTQSPTHLIKTRGQQVTLRCSSQSGHNTVSWYQQALGQGPQFIFQYYREEENGRGNFPPRFSGLQFPNYSSELNVNALELDDSALYLCASSGTATKHSGANVLTFGAGSRLTVL.

The chain combines TRBV9 with TRBJ1-3; no clear D gene. From germline, CDR1 is SGDLS and CDR2 YYNGEE. V dropped 1 base and J dropped 0 bases, with 8 bases sitting between them. The CDR3 contains 15 residues. The CDR3 here is CASSVNPGSGNTIYF. CDR3 DNA sequence: TGTGCCAGCAGCGTAAATCCGGGCTCTGGAAACACCATATATTTT.

This clone came up once. This chain joins TRBV11-2 and TRBJ2-7; D perhaps matches TRBD1 (6 bases). The length of the CDR3 is 16 residues. Trimming took 2 bases from V and 0 from J, leaving 14 bases between them. Germline values: CDR1 SGHAT, CDR2 FQNNGV. The CDR3 loop is CASSLSPTGASYEQYF. The CDR3 nucleotides read TGTGCCAGCAGCTTAAGCCCGACAGGAGCCTCCTACGAGCAGTACTTC.

The chain couples TRBV6-1 to TRBJ1-2; 8 positions match TRBD1. The V gene's germline CDR1 is MNHNS and CDR2 SASEGT. V shed 1 base and J 8 bases; nucleotides not matched to a gene: 9. The CDR3 covers 15 residues. The CDR3: CASSEEPGGRSGYTF. The CDR3 nucleotides are TGTGCCAGCAGTGAAGAACCAGGGGGCAGATCAGGCTACACCTTC.